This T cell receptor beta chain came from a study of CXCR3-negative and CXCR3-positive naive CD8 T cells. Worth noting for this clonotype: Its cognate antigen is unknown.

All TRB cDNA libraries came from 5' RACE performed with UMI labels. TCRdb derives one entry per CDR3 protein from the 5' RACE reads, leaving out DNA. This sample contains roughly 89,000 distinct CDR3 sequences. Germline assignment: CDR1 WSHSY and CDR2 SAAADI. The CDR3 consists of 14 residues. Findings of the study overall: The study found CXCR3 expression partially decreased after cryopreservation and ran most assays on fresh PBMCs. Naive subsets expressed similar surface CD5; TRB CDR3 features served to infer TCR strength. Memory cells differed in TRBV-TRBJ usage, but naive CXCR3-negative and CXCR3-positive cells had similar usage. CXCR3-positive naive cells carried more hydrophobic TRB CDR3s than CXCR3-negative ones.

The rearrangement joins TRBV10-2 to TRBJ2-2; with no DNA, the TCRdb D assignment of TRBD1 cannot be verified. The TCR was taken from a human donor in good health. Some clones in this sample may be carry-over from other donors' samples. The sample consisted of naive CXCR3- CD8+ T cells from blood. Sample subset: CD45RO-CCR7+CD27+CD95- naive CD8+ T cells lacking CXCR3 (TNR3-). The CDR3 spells CASRRQGNTGELFF.